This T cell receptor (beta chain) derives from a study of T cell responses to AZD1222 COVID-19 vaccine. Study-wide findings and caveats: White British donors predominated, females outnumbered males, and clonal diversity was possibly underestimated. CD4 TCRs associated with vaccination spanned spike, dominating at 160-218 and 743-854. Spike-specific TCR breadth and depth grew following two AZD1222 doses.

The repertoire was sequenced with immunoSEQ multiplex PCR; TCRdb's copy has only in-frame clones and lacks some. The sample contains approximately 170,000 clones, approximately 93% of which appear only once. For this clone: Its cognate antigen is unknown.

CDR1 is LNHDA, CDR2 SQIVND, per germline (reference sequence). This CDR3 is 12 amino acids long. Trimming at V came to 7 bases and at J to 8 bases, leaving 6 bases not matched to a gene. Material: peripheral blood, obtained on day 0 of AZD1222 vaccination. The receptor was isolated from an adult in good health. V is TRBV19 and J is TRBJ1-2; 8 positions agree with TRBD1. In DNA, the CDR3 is TGTGCCAGTACTAGGACAGGGATAGGCTACACCTTC. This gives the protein CASTRTGIGYTF.